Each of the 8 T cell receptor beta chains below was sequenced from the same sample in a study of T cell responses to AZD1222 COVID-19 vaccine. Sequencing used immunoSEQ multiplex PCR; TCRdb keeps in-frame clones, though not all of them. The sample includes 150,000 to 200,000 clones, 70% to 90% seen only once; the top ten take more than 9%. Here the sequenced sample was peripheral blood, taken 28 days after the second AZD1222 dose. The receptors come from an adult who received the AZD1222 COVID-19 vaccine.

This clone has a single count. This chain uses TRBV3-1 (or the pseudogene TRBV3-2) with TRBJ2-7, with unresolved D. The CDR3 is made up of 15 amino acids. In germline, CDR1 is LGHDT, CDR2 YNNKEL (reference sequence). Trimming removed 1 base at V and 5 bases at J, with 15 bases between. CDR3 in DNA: TGTGCCAGCAGCCAAGGGGCCCTAGGATTGAACGAGCAGTACTTC. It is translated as CASSQGALGLNEQYF.

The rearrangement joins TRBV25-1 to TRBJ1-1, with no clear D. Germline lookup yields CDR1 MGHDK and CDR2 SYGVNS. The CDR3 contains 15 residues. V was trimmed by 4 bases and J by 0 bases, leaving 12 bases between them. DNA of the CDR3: TGTGCCAGCAGTGTTGGGTGGATCATGAACACTGAAGCTTTCTTT. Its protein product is CASSVGWIMNTEAFF.

Written as DNA, the CDR3 is TGTGCCAGCAGCTTTGGGGGGGCGAGTTCAGATACGCAGTATTTT. This translates into CASSFGGASSDTQYF. The chain links TRBV5-8 to TRBJ2-3, with TRBD2 as a possible D gene (7 bases). Trimming cost V 2 bases and J 4 bases, with 14 bases left between them. Per the germline V gene, CDR1 is SGHTS and CDR2 is YDEGEE. The CDR3 has 15 amino acids.

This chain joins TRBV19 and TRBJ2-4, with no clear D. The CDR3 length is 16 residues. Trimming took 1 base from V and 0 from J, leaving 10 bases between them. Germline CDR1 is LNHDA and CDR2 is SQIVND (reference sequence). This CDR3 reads CASSIGAPGAKNIQYF. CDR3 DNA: TGTGCCAGTAGTATAGGGGCCCCTGGAGCCAAAAACATTCAGTACTTC. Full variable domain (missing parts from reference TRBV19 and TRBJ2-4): DGGITQSPKYLFRKEGQNVTLSCEQNLNHDAMYWYRQDPGQGLRLIYYSQIVNDFQKGDIAEGYSVSREKKESFPLTVTSAQKNPTAFYLCASSIGAPGAKNIQYFGAGTRLSVL.

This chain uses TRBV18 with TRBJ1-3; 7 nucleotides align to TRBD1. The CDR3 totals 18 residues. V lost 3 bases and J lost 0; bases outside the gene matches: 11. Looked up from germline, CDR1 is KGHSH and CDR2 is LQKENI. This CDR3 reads CASSPPIRDSISGNTIYF. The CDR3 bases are TGTGCCAGCTCACCGCCAATCCGGGACAGTATCTCTGGAAACACCATATATTTT.

The CDR3 sequence: CASSSRTGYNSPLHF. CDR3 bases: TGTGCCAGCAGTTCCCGGACAGGCTATAATTCACCCCTCCACTTT. The chain is built from TRBV28 and TRBJ1-6; the match to TRBD1 covers 7 bases. V shed 4 bases and J 3 bases; nucleotides not matched to a gene: 3. Germline V gives CDR1 MDHEN, CDR2 SYDVKM. This CDR3 contains 15 residues.

The CDR3 bases are TGTGCCAGCAGTTTAAGCCGTTATAATTCACCCCTCCACTTT. Protein sequence: CASSLSRYNSPLHF. The chain has TRBV28 and TRBJ1-6; D is uncertain. This CDR3 spans 14 amino acids. CDR1 and CDR2 from the germline V gene are MDHEN and SYDVKM. V lost 2 bases to trimming and J lost 4 bases, with 6 bases between them.

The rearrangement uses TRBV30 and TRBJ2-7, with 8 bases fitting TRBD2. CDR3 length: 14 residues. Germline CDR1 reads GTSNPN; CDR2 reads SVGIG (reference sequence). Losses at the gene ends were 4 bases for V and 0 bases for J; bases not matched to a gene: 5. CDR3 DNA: TGTGCCTGGAATAAGCGGGGGACCTCCTACGAGCAGTACTTC. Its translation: CAWNKRGTSYEQYF. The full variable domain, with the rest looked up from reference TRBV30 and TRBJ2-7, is SQTIHQWPATLVQPVGSPLSLECTVEGTSNPNLYWYRQAAGRGLQLLFYSVGIGQISSEVPQNLSASRPQDRQFILSSKKLLLSDSGFYLCAWNKRGTSYEQYFGPGTRLTVT.